The source of this TCR beta chain is a study of CD8+CD57+ T cells in acquired aplastic anemia. Study-wide background: Isolated CD4+ and CD8+ cells, once sorted, yielded DNA averaging roughly 3.4 ug. Healthy donors averaged about 10 million reads for CD4+ cells.

A word on this clonotype: As yet, its antigen is unknown.

Study-level findings and limits: Some 30 shared CD8+ CDR3s appeared highly expressed within patients' immunodominant clones.

The CDR3 runs to 13 residues. The V gene lost 3 bases and the J gene lost 6 bases, with 11 bases spanning the gap. The germline CDR1 and CDR2 sequences are LNHDA and SQIVND (reference sequence). Using genomic DNA as the template, TCR beta VDJ and CDR3 profiling was carried out. TCRdb reprocessed the reads with MiXCR, giving one entry per CDR3 protein. The table lists about 180,000 distinct CDR3 sequences, 40% to 50% of them singletons. The receptor's source is a human donor in good health. The V call is TRBV19, the J call TRBJ1-1, with D unresolved. The sequenced material came from sorted CD4+, CD8+, or CD8+CD57+ T cells (not recorded which) from PBMCs. The CDR3 nucleotides read TGTGCCAGTAGTATTTCCCTTTACCCTGAAGCTTTCTTT. Its protein product is CASSISLYPEAFF.